The 10 T cell receptor beta chains reported below all come from one sample, sequenced in a study of blood T cell repertoires in COVID-19. Produced via immunoSEQ multiplex PCR; TCRdb's table is partial and in-frame only. The table shows around 190,000 clones, with nearly 90% occurring only once. Sequenced sample: peripheral blood. The origin of the receptors is a man younger than 35 who had recovered from COVID-19.

The chain employs TRBV5-5 and TRBJ2-7, with 9 bases identical to TRBD1. This CDR3 region has 15 residues. Germline V CDR1 and CDR2: SGHKS, YYEKEE (reference sequence). V gave up 4 bases and J gave up 0 bases; unmatched junction bases: 5. CDR3 sequence reads: CASSVDRGGSYEQYF. The CDR3 DNA sequence: TGTGCCAGCAGCGTGGACAGGGGAGGCTCCTACGAGCAGTACTTC.

This sequence joins TRBV28 and TRBJ1-1; TRBD1 agrees at 12 bases. Germline CDR1 is MDHEN and CDR2 is SYDVKM. This CDR3 contains 16 residues. V lost 4 bases, J lost 5 bases, and 8 bases stayed unmatched. The CDR3 DNA reads as TGTGCCAGCAGTTGGGACAGGGGGCCAGTGGCTACTGAAGCTTTCTTT. Translated: CASSWDRGPVATEAFF.

This clone was detected once. The chain employs TRBV7-4 and TRBJ1-5; 8 bases align to TRBD1. There are 20 residues in the CDR3. J gave up 5 bases and V 3 bases, and 21 bases lay outside the gene matches. Germline V gene data show CDR1 as SGHVT and CDR2 as SQSDAQ. The CDR3 DNA sequence: TGTGCCAGCAGCTTTAGCGTAGGGCGGTCCGGACAGGGAATTTATCAGCCCCAGCATTTT. It translates to CASSFSVGRSGQGIYQPQHF.

The V call is TRBV5-6, the J call TRBJ2-1; a possible D gene is TRBD2 (5 bases). The CDR3 has 12 residues. Deletions cut 4 bases from V and 8 bases from J, with 10 bases between. Germline V gene sequence: CDR1 SGHDT, CDR2 YYEEEE. CDR3 coding DNA: TGTGCCAGCAGCGGGAGCGACTATGAGCAGTTCTTC. It specifies CASSGSDYEQFF.

This chain joins TRBV5-4 and TRBJ2-3, with 11 positions matching TRBD2. This CDR3 spans 17 amino acids. V shed 4 bases and J 0 bases; nucleotides not matched to a gene: 7. Germline assignment: CDR1 SGHNT and CDR2 YYREEE (reference sequence). CDR3 residues: CASSPGLADPSTDTQYF. CDR3 DNA sequence: TGTGCCAGCAGCCCGGGACTAGCGGATCCCAGCACAGATACGCAGTATTTT.

This chain links TRBV7-2 with TRBJ1-2; 8 bases match TRBD1. Germline V lookup: CDR1 SGHTA, CDR2 FQGNSA. This CDR3 region has 15 residues. Trimming took 2 bases from V and 6 from J; bases not matched to a gene: 8. Written as DNA, the CDR3 is TGTGCCAGCAGCTTAAGGGACAGGAGGAGGGATGGCTACACCTTC. It codes for CASSLRDRRRDGYTF.

On this clone: Other DNA sequences from this sample encode an identical CDR3 as well. The chain has TRBV28 and TRBJ1-1; no reliable D call. The CDR3 extends over 14 amino acids. CDR1 and CDR2 (germline): MDHEN, SYDVKM. Trimming pared 3 bases from V and 1 base from J, leaving 9 bases between. The CDR3 protein is CASSFSSRNTEAFF. The CDR3 DNA reads as TGTGCCAGCAGTTTTTCGTCGCGGAACACTGAAGCTTTCTTT.

The rearrangement links TRBV4-1 to TRBJ2-3; D is unclear. The CDR3 is 16 residues long. The germline CDR1 and CDR2 sequences are MGHRA and YSYEKL. Trimming cost V 1 base and J 2 bases, with 13 bases left between them. The CDR3 sequence: CASSQGSAGYTDTQYF. The CDR3 bases are TGCGCCAGCAGCCAAGGAAGTGCCGGGTACACAGATACGCAGTATTTT.

This clone was detected a few times. The rearrangement links TRBV7-2 to TRBJ2-2; a possible D gene is TRBD2 (5 bases). The V and J ends lost 2 bases and 12 bases respectively, with 22 bases between them. CDR3 length equals 16 residues. Germline V gene lookup returns CDR1 SGHTA and CDR2 FQGNSA. CDR3 DNA sequence: TGTGCCAGCAGCTTATGGTCCACCGGGGAGCTGGGAAAGCTGTTTTTT. Translated: CASSLWSTGELGKLFF.

This clone turned up a few times. V is TRBV9 and J is TRBJ2-1; TRBD2 matches 7 bases. This CDR3 is built from 15 residues. The junction had 5 bases not matched to a gene; V was cut back by 2 bases and J by 3 bases. The V gene's germline CDR1 is SGDLS and CDR2 YYNGEE. The CDR3 region is CASSVGGSFYNEQFF. CDR3 coding DNA: TGTGCCAGCAGCGTCGGCGGGAGTTTCTACAATGAGCAGTTCTTC.